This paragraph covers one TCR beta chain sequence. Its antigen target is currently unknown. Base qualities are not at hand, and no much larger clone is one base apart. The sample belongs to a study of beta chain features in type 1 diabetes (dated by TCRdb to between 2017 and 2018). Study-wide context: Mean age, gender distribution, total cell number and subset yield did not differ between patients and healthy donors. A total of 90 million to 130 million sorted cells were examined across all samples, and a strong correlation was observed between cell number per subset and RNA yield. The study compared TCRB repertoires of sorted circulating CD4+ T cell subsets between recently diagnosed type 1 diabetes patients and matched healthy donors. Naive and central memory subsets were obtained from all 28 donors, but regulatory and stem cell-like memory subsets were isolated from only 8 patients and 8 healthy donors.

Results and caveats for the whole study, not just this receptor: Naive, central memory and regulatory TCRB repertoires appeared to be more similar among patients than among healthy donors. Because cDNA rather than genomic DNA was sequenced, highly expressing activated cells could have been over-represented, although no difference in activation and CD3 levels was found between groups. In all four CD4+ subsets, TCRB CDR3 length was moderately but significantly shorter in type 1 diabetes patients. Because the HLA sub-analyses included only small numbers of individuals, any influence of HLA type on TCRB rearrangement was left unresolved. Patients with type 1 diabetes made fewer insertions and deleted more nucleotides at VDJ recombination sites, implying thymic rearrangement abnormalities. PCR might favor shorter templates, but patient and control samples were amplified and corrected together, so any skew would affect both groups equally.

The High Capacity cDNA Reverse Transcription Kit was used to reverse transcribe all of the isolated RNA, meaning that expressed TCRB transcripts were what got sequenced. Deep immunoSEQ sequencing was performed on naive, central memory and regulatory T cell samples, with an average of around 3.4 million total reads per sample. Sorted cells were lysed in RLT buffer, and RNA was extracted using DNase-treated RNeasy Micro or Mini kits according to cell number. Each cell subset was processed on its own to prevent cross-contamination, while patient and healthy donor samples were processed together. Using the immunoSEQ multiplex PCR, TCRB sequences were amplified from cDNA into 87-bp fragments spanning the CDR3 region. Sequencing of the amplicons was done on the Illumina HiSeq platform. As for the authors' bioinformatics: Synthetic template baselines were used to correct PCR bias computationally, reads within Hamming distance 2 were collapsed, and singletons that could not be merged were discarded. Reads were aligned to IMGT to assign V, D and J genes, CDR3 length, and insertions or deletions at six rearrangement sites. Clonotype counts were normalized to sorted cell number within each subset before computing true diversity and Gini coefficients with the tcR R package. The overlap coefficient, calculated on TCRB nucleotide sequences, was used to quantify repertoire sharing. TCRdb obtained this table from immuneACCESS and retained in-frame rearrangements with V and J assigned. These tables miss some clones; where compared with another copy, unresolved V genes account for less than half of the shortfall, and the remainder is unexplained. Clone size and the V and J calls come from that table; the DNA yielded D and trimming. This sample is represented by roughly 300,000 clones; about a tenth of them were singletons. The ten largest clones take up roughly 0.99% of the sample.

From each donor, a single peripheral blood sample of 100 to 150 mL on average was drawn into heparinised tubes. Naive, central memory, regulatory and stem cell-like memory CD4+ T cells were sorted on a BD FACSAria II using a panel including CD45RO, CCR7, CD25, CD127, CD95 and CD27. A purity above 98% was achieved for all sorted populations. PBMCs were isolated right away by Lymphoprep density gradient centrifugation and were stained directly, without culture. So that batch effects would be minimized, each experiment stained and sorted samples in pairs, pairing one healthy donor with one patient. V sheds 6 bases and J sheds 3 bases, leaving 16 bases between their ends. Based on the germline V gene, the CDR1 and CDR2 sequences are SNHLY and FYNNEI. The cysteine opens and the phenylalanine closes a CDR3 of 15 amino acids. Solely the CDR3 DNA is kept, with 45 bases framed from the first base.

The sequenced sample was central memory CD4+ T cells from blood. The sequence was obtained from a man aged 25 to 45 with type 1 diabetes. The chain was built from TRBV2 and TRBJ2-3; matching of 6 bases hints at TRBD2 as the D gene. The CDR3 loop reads CASRPQGGLTDTQYF. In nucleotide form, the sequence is TGTGCCAGCAGACCCCAAGGAGGGCTAACAGATACGCAGTATTTT. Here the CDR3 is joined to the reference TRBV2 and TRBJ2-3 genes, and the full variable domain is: EPEVTQTPSHQVTQMGQEVILRCVPISNHLYFYWYRQILGQKVEFLVSFYNNEISEKSEIFDDQFSVERPDGSNFTLKIRSTKLEDSAMYFCASRPQGGLTDTQYFGPGTRLTVL.